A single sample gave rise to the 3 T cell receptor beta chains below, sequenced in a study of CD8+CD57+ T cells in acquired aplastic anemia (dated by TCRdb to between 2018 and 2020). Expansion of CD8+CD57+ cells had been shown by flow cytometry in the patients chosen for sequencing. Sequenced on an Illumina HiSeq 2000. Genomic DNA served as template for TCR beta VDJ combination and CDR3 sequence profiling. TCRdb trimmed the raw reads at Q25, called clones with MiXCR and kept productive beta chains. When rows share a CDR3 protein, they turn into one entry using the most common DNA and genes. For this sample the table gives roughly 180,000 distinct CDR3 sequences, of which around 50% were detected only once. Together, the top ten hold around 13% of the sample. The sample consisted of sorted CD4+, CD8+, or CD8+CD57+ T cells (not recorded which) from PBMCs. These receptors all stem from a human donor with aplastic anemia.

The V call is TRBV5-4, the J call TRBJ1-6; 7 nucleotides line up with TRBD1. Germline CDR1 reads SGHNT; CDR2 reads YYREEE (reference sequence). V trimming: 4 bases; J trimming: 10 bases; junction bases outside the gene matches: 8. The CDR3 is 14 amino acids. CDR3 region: CASSHDRDDSPLHF. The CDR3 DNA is TGTGCCAGCAGCCATGACAGGGACGACTCACCCCTCCACTTT.

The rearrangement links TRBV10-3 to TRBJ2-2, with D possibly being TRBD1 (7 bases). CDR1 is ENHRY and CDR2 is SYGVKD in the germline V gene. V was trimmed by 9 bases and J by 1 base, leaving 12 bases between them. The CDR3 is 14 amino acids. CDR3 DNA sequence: TGTGCCATGAGGCAGGGGGGGAACACCGGGGAGCTGTTTTTT. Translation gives CAMRQGGNTGELFF.

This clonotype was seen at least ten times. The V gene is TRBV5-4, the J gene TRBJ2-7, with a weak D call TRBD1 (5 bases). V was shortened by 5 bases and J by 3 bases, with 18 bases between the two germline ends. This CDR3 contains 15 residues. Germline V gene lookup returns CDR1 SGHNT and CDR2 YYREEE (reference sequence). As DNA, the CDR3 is TGTGCCAGCAGTTCAGGGCCGACCAACAGCTACGAGCAGTACTTC. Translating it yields CASSSGPTNSYEQYF.